Presented here are 20 T cell receptor beta chains from one specimen sequenced in a study of post-analysis software for immune sequencing data. Incorporated into the TCR beta cDNA libraries were unique molecular identifiers, which served to reduce PCR and sequencing biases. TCRdb reprocessed the PCR reads with MiXCR, giving one entry per CDR3 protein. The repertoire includes about 770,000 distinct CDR3 sequences, approximately 44% of them detected once, and approximately 5% sits in the top ten. Study-level points and caveats: Relative to controls, patients had five TRBV segments at higher frequency, with TRBV5-6, TRBV5-1 and TRBV20-1 among these.

These TCRs are of unknown antigen specificity. Sequenced input: blood. These receptors all come from a girl under 18 with multiple sclerosis.

This clonotype showed up just a few times. The CDR3: CASSSEADIETQYF. The CDR3 region has the DNA TGTGCCAGCAGCTCAGAAGCGGACATTGAGACCCAGTACTTC. The J gene is TRBJ2-5, the V gene TRBV7-9; TRBD1 or TRBD2 may be the D gene (5 bases each). CDR1 and CDR2 (germline): SEHNR, FQNEAQ (reference sequence). There are 14 residues in the CDR3. V was cut by 4 bases and J by 5 bases, with 14 bases left in between.

This clonotype was recorded a few times. This chain connects TRBV29-1 to TRBJ2-7; 7 nucleotides match TRBD1. Germline values: CDR1 SQVTM, CDR2 ANQGSEA. The CDR3 extends over 13 amino acids. V lost 4 bases to trimming and J lost 4 bases; unmatched junction nucleotides: 7. For the CDR3, the DNA is TGCAGCGTTGGGTCAGGGGGTGTATACGAGCAGTACTTC. Translating gives CSVGSGGVYEQYF.

The CDR3 here is CASRGLAGKYNEQFF. The CDR3, as DNA: TGTGCCAGCAGGGGACTAGCGGGAAAGTACAATGAGCAGTTCTTC. The chain combines TRBV28 with TRBJ2-1; 13 bases line up with TRBD2. After removal of 6 bases from V and 4 bases from J, the junction contained 3 bases not matched to a gene. CDR1 MDHEN and CDR2 SYDVKM come from the germline V gene. CDR3 length equals 15 residues. The variable domain in full, completed from reference TRBV28 and TRBJ2-1, reads DVKVTQSSRYLVKRTGEKVFLECVQDMDHENMFWYRQDPGLGLRLIYFSYDVKMKEKGDIPEGYSVSREKKERFSLILESASTNQTSMYLCASRGLAGKYNEQFFGPGTRLTVL.

This clonotype was found a few times. The rearrangement links TRBV2 to TRBJ2-7, with no clear D. Germline CDR1 and CDR2: SNHLY and FYNNEI. There are 14 residues in the CDR3. V lost 7 bases and J lost 1, with 14 bases in between. CDR3 region: CASKVDGPSYEQYF. The CDR3 DNA sequence: TGTGCCAGCAAAGTGGACGGGCCTTCCTACGAGCAGTACTTC. Combining the CDR3 with reference TRBV2 and TRBJ2-7 gives the whole variable domain EPEVTQTPSHQVTQMGQEVILRCVPISNHLYFYWYRQILGQKVEFLVSFYNNEISEKSEIFDDQFSVERPDGSNFTLKIRSTKLEDSAMYFCASKVDGPSYEQYFGPGTRLTVT.

This sequence joins TRBV12-3 or TRBV12-4 and TRBJ2-1, with D possibly matching TRBD1 (5 bases). The tail of the sequence fits TRBJ2-7 better, so the J call may be wrong. The CDR3 has 12 amino acids. In nucleotides, the CDR3 is TGTGCCAGCAGCAGGGTTTCCTACGAGCAGTACTTC. Protein: CASSRVSYEQYF.

The V call is TRBV7-2, the J call TRBJ2-1; 16 bases agree with TRBD2. Germline values: CDR1 SGHTA, CDR2 FQGNSA. V was pared by 5 bases and J by 5 bases, with 12 bases of the junction left unmatched. The CDR3 length is 19 residues. The CDR3 loop is CASSPGTSGRADLDNEQFF. In DNA form, the CDR3 reads TGTGCCAGCAGCCCTGGGACTAGCGGGAGGGCCGACTTAGACAATGAGCAGTTCTTC.

A few counts support this clonotype. This chain connects TRBV5-1 to TRBJ1-1, with D maybe TRBD1 (6 bases). The length of the CDR3 is 17 residues. V was pared by 3 bases and J by 4 bases, with 22 bases between. The germline V gene has CDR1 SGHRS and CDR2 YFSETQ. CDR3 sequence: CASSYRQAPRDGTEAFF. CDR3 nucleotide sequence: TGCGCCAGCAGCTACCGACAGGCCCCTCGAGATGGCACTGAAGCTTTCTTT.

The V and J genes are TRBV7-8 and TRBJ2-4; 15 bases map to TRBD2. The J call may be incorrect, as the DNA end agrees better with TRBJ2-7. Germline V lookup: CDR1 SGHVS, CDR2 FQNEAQ. The CDR3 covers 15 residues. The CDR3 loop reads CASSRGLAGGSEQYF. CDR3 nucleotide sequence: TGTGCCAGCAGCAGAGGACTAGCGGGGGGGAGCGAGCAGTACTTC.

CDR3 coding DNA: TGCAACGCGGGGACTAGCTTAGGGCAGTTCTTC. It encodes CNAGTSLGQFF. V is TRBV20-1 and J is TRBJ2-1, with TRBD2 matching over 9 bases. Germline loops: CDR1 DFQATT, CDR2 SNEGSKA (reference sequence). The CDR3 consists of 11 residues.

The chain employs TRBV20-1 and TRBJ1-1; no firm D call. Trimming took 6 bases from V and 6 from J, leaving 14 bases between them. The CDR3 contains 12 residues. CDR1 is DFQATT, CDR2 SNEGSKA, per germline (reference sequence). CDR3 coding DNA: TGCAGTGCCGAAGGGTCTGGGGCTGAAGCTTTCTTT. It codes for CSAEGSGAEAFF.

This chain connects TRBV29-1 to TRBJ1-1; 9 nucleotides align to TRBD1. The CDR3 totals 13 residues. Germline loops: CDR1 SQVTM, CDR2 ANQGSEA. V lost 8 bases to trimming and J lost 3 bases; unmatched junction nucleotides: 7. In DNA, the CDR3 is TGCAGCACACGGACAGGGGAGGACACTGAAGCTTTCTTT. This sequence encodes CSTRTGEDTEAFF.

This clonotype has a handful of counts. The chain carries TRBV11-2 and TRBJ2-3; 7 bases are a match to TRBD2. Germline V gene lookup returns CDR1 SGHAT and CDR2 FQNNGV. The CDR3 sequence is 15 residues long. With 5 bases clipped from V and 2 bases from J, the junction kept 7 bases outside the gene matches. The chain's CDR3 is CASSDRDYDTDTQYF. Here the CDR3 DNA reads TGTGCCAGCAGCGACCGGGACTATGACACAGATACGCAGTATTTT.

The gene calls are TRBV12-3 or TRBV12-4 and TRBJ2-1; the match to TRBD2 covers 10 bases. This CDR3 region has 17 residues. The ends lost 7 bases at V and 2 bases at J; junction bases unmatched: 11. The CDR3 is CASIGASGSFTYNEQFF. As DNA, the CDR3 is TGTGCCAGCATCGGGGCTAGCGGGAGTTTCACCTACAATGAGCAGTTCTTC.

The V and J genes are TRBV7-9 and TRBJ2-5; 13 nucleotides line up with TRBD2. The DNA end lines up better with TRBJ2-7; the J call may be wrong. Germline CDR1 SEHNR, CDR2 FQNEAQ (reference sequence). The CDR3 is 15 residues long. CDR3 nucleotides: TGTGCCAGCAGTTGGACTAGCGGGAGCTTGTACGAGCAGTACTTC. This codes for CASSWTSGSLYEQYF.

This clonotype has a handful of counts. V is TRBV24-1 and J is TRBJ2-5; the D gene is possibly TRBD1 (6 bases). Germline-derived CDR1 and CDR2 are KGHDR and SFDVKD. V lost 4 bases to trimming and J lost 1 base, with 9 bases between them. This CDR3 has 14 amino acids. CDR3 sequence (DNA): TGTGCCACCAGTGAGAAGGACAGCCAAGAGACCCAGTACTTC. This translates into CATSEKDSQETQYF.

In its sample, this clonotype was seen once. The rearrangement links TRBV29-1 to TRBJ2-7; 7 bases line up with TRBD1. V dropped 4 bases and J dropped 6; count of bases not matched to a gene: 9. CDR1 is SQVTM and CDR2 is ANQGSEA in the germline V gene. CDR3 length equals 13 residues. CDR3 sequence: CSVGERGLGEQYF. The CDR3 DNA reads as TGCAGCGTTGGAGAAAGGGGGCTGGGCGAGCAGTACTTC.

This clonotype turned up a few times. The chain is built from TRBV4-3 and TRBJ2-1; D ambiguous. Looked up from germline, CDR1 is LGHNA and CDR2 is YSLEER. Trimming took off 0 bases at V and 1 base at J, with 7 bases between the two ends. There are 15 residues in the CDR3. Here the CDR3 DNA reads TGCGCCAGCAGCCAAGAACCTAGGTCCTACAATGAGCAGTTCTTC. Translating it yields CASSQEPRSYNEQFF.

This clonotype came up a few times. The CDR3 here is CASMDKNYETQYF. The DNA of the CDR3 is TGTGCCAGCATGGACAAGAATTACGAGACCCAGTACTTC. The chain employs TRBV12-3 or TRBV12-4 and TRBJ2-5; tentative D call: TRBD1 (5 bases). Trimming removed 7 bases at V and 5 bases at J, with 14 bases between. The CDR3 spans 13 residues.

V usage is TRBV5-1 and J usage is TRBJ2-4; 7 bases fit TRBD2. The DNA end lines up better with TRBJ2-7; the J call may be wrong. Germline CDR1 SGHRS, CDR2 YFSETQ. The CDR3 spans 15 residues. In DNA form, the CDR3 reads TGCGCCAGCAGCTTGGCCGCGGGAGTGGTCTACGAGCAGTACTTC. Residues: CASSLAAGVVYEQYF.

This clonotype turned up a few times. This rearrangement joins TRBV5-1 to TRBJ1-2; D remains ambiguous. Trimming took off 4 bases at V and 2 bases at J, with 12 bases between the two ends. The germline CDR1 and CDR2 sequences are SGHRS and YFSETQ. The CDR3 length is 14 residues. The CDR3 protein is CASSADIANYGYTF. The CDR3 nucleotides are TGCGCCAGCAGCGCTGACATAGCCAACTATGGCTACACCTTC.